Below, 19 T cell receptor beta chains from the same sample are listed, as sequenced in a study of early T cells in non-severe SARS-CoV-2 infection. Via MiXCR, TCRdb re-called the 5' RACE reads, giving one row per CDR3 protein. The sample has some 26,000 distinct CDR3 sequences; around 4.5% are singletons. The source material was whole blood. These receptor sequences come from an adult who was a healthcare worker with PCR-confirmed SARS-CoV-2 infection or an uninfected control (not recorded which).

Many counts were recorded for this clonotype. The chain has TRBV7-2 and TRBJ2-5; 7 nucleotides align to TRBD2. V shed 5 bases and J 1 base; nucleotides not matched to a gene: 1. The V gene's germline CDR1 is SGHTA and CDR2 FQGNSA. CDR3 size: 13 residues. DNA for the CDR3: TGTGCCAGCAGCACTAGCGCCCAAGAGACCCAGTACTTC. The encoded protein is CASSTSAQETQYF.

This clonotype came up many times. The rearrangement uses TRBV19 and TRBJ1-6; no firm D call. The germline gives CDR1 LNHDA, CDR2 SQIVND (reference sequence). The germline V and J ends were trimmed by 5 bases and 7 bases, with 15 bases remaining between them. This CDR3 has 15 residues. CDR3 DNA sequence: TGTGCCAGTAGTCTCATGACCCTGGGGAATTCACCCCTCCACTTT. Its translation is CASSLMTLGNSPLHF.

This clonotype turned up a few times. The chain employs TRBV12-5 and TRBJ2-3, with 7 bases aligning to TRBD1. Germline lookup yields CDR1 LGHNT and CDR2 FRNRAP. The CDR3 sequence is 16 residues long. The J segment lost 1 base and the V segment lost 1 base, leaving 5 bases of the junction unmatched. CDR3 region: CASGLDRQGGTDTQYF. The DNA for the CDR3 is TGTGCTAGTGGTTTGGACAGACAGGGTGGCACAGATACGCAGTATTTT.

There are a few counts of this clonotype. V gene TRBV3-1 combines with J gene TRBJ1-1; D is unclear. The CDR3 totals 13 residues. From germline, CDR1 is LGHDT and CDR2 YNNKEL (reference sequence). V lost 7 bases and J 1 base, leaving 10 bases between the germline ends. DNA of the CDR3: TGTGCCAGCAAGCCTCGAGAGAACACTGAAGCTTTCTTT. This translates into CASKPRENTEAFF.

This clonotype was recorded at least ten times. DNA for the CDR3: TGCAGTGCCTTAGGACAGGGTTTGATGGGCACTGAAGCTTTCTTT. It codes for CSALGQGLMGTEAFF. The V and J genes are TRBV20-1 and TRBJ1-1; 8 bases line up with TRBD1. CDR1 DFQATT and CDR2 SNEGSKA come from the germline V gene (reference sequence). The V and J ends lost 6 bases and 4 bases, in that order; junction bases with no gene match: 13. This CDR3 is 15 amino acids long.

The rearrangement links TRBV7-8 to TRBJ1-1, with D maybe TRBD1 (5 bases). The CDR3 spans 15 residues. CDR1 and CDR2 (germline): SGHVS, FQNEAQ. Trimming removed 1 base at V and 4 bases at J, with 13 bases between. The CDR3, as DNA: TGTGCCAGCAGCTTAGGCAGGGCGGCGGTCACTGAAGCTTTCTTT. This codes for CASSLGRAAVTEAFF.

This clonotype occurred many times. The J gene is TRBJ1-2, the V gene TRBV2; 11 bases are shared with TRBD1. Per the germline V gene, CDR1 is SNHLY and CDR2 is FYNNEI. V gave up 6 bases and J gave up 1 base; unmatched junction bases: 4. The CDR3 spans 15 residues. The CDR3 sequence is CASRRDRGDNYGYTF. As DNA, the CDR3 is TGTGCCAGCAGGCGGGACAGGGGGGATAACTATGGCTACACCTTC.

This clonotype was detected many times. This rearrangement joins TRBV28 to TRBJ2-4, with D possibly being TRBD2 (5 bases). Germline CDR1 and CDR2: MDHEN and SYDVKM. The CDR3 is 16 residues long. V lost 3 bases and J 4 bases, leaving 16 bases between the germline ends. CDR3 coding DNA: TGTGCCAGCAGTTTTTCTTCTCCTAGCAGAAAAAACATTCAGTACTTC. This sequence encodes CASSFSSPSRKNIQYF.

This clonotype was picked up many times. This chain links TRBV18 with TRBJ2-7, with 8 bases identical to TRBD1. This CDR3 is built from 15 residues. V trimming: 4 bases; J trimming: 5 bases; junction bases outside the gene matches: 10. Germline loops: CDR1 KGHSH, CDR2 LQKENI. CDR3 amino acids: CASSLLGQGFDEQYF. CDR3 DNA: TGTGCCAGCTCACTCCTAGGACAGGGTTTCGACGAGCAGTACTTC.

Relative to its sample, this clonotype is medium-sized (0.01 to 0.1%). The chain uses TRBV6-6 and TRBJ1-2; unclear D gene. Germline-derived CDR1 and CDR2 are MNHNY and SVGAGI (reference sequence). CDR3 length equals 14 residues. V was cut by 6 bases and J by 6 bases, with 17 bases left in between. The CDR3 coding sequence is TGTGCCAGCAGAACGAACGAGTTTTATAATGGCTACACCTTC. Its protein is CASRTNEFYNGYTF.

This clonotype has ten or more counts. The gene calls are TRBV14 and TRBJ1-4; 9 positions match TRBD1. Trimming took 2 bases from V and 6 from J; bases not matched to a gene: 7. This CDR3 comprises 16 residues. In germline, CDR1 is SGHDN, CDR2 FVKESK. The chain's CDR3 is CASSQTRGQGHEKLFF. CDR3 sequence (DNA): TGTGCCAGCAGCCAAACCCGAGGACAGGGGCATGAAAAACTGTTTTTT.

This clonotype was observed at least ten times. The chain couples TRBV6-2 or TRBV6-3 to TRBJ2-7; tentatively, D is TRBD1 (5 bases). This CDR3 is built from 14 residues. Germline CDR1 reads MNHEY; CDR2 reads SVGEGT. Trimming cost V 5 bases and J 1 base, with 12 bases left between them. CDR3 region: CASSHDSESYEQYF. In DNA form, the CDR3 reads TGTGCCAGCAGTCACGACAGTGAGTCCTACGAGCAGTACTTC.

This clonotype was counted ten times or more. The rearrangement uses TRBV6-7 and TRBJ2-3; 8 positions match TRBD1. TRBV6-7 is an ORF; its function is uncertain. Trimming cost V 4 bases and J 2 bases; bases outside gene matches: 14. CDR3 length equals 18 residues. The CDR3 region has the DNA TGTGCCAGCAGTTTCATACCGGACCAGGGGGCGGCCACAGATACGCAGTATTTT. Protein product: CASSFIPDQGAATDTQYF.

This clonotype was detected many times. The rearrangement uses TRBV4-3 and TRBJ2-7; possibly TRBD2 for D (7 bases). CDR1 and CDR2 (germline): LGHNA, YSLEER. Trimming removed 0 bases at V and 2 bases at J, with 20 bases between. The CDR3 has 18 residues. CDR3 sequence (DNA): TGCGCCAGCAGCCAAGACCTCCCTTGGGGGGGACAACCCTACGAGCAGTACTTC. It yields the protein CASSQDLPWGGQPYEQYF.

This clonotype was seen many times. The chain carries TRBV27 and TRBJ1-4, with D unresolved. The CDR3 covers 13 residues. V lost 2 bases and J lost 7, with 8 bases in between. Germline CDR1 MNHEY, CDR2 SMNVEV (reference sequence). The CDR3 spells CASSLAGVEKLFF. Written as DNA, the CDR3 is TGTGCCAGCAGTTTAGCCGGGGTTGAAAAACTGTTTTTT.

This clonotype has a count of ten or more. CDR3 bases: TGTGCCAGCAGCTTAGGAGCTACTGGCTACACCTTC. Its protein is CASSLGATGYTF. The genes are TRBV7-9 and TRBJ1-2, with unresolved D. The germline V gene has CDR1 SEHNR and CDR2 FQNEAQ (reference sequence). V was pared by 1 base and J by 7 bases, with 7 bases between. The CDR3 runs 12 residues.

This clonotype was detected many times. The CDR3 protein is CASSVGRTTGTVYGYTF. CDR3 in DNA: TGTGCCAGCAGCGTAGGGAGAACTACGGGGACGGTCTATGGCTACACCTTC. The gene calls are TRBV9 and TRBJ1-2, with D possibly being TRBD1 (5 bases). The CDR3 sequence is 17 residues long. Trimming removed 0 bases at V and 4 bases at J, with 19 bases between. From germline, CDR1 is SGDLS and CDR2 YYNGEE.

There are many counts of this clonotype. CDR3 DNA sequence: TGTGCCAGCAGTTTATCGGGGACAATCTACGAGCAGTACTTC. This gives the protein CASSLSGTIYEQYF. The chain joins TRBV27 to TRBJ2-7; D might be TRBD1 (6 bases). V lost 0 bases, J lost 3 bases, and 9 bases lay in between. Germline CDR1 reads MNHEY; CDR2 reads SMNVEV (reference sequence). The CDR3 is 14 residues long.

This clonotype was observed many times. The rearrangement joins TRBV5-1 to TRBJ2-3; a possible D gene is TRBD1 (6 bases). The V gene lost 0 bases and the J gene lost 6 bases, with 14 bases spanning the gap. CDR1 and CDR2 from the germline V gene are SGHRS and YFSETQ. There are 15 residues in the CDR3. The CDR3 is CASSLEGRGLDTQYF. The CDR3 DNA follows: TGCGCCAGCAGCTTGGAGGGCAGGGGTTTGGATACGCAGTATTTT. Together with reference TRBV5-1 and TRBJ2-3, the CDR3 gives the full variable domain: KAGVTQTPRYLIKTRGQQVTLSCSPISGHRSVSWYQQTPGQGLQFLFEYFSETQRNKGNFPGRFSGRQFSNSRSEMNVSTLELGDSALYLCASSLEGRGLDTQYFGPGTRLTVL.